The 16 T cell receptor beta chains below were found in one sample sequenced in a study of monozygotic twins with inflammatory bowel disease. TCRdb reanalyzed the 5' RACE reads and collapses them to one entry per CDR3 protein, without DNA. This specimen shows around 99,000 distinct CDR3 sequences; the ten leading clones hold 9.5% to 15%. Source material: blood. The receptors stem from a human donor with ulcerative colitis or Crohn's disease, or a healthy co-twin of an affected twin (not recorded which).

This chain connects TRBV2 to TRBJ1-5; the D call from TCRdb, TRBD1, cannot be confirmed without DNA. Germline CDR1 and CDR2: SNHLY and FYNNEI. The CDR3 covers 16 residues. The CDR3 sequence is CASSVGQGAVNQPQHF.

V gene TRBV28 combines with J gene TRBJ2-1; the D call from TCRdb, TRBD2, cannot be confirmed without DNA. CDR1 is MDHEN, CDR2 SYDVKM, per germline. CDR3 size: 17 residues. The CDR3 is CASSYETSGAIDNEQFF.

V is TRBV3-1 and J is TRBJ2-3. There are 13 residues in the CDR3. Per germline, CDR1 LGHDT and CDR2 YNNKEL (reference sequence). This CDR3 is CASSRGETDTQYF.

CDR3 amino acids: CASSETGHTGANVLTF. The chain links TRBV2 to TRBJ2-6; TCRdb outputs TRBD1, but without DNA this stays unchecked. Germline assignment: CDR1 SNHLY and CDR2 FYNNEI. This CDR3 contains 16 residues.

The chain joins TRBV12-3 or TRBV12-4 to TRBJ2-6. CDR3 length equals 12 residues. The CDR3 region is CASAQQANVLTF.

The chain joins TRBV7-9 to TRBJ2-1; TCRdb's assignment of TRBD1 cannot be checked, as there is no DNA. CDR1 SEHNR and CDR2 FQNEAQ come from the germline V gene (reference sequence). This CDR3 has 14 residues. The CDR3 here is CASSPLTGHNEQFF.

The J gene is TRBJ1-6, the V gene TRBV20-1. The length of the CDR3 is 15 residues. The germline V gene has CDR1 DFQATT and CDR2 SNEGSKA (reference sequence). The CDR3 sequence: CSATHSGRYNSPLHF.

The chain joins TRBV20-1 to TRBJ2-7; TCRdb's assignment of TRBD2 cannot be checked, as there is no DNA. The germline V gene encodes CDR1 DFQATT and CDR2 SNEGSKA (reference sequence). The CDR3 covers 16 residues. The CDR3 loop is CSAPPGLAGEGYEQYF.

The CDR3 sequence: CASSPTGQETQYF. The chain employs TRBV7-9 and TRBJ2-5; TCRdb gives TRBD1 as the D gene, but with no DNA this cannot be confirmed. The CDR3 is 13 residues long. Germline lookup yields CDR1 SEHNR and CDR2 FQNEAQ (reference sequence).

V and J are TRBV6-2 or TRBV6-3 and TRBJ2-2. CDR3 length equals 16 residues. CDR1 MNHEY and CDR2 SVGEGT come from the germline V gene. CDR3 region: CASSYSLRKQIGELIF.

CDR3: CAGRRPGDTEAFF. The rearrangement joins TRBV28 to TRBJ1-1; TCRdb returns TRBD1, unconfirmable since there is no DNA. In germline, CDR1 is MDHEN, CDR2 SYDVKM. The CDR3 is 13 amino acids.

The chain joins TRBV5-4 to TRBJ2-7; checking the TCRdb D call of TRBD1 is not possible without DNA. Germline CDR1 reads SGHNT; CDR2 reads YYREEE (reference sequence). The CDR3 has 15 residues. The CDR3 reads CASSRGTSQLYEQYF.

V and J are TRBV5-4 and TRBJ1-3; TCRdb reports TRBD1, a call that lacks DNA to check it against. Per germline, CDR1 SGHNT and CDR2 YYREEE (reference sequence). This CDR3 has 15 amino acids. The chain's CDR3 is CASSPRDRETNTIYF.

This chain links TRBV6-1 with TRBJ2-1. This CDR3 region has 14 residues. Germline CDR1 reads MNHNS; CDR2 reads SASEGT. The CDR3 loop is CASRRQDVYNEQFF.

The rearrangement uses TRBV12-3 or TRBV12-4 and TRBJ2-7; TCRdb's D gene call, TRBD1, goes unchecked for lack of DNA. The CDR3 totals 14 residues. CDR3 sequence: CASRRSAGGYEQYF.

This CDR3 reads CASRERGHTDTQYF. J is TRBJ2-3 and V is TRBV12-3 or TRBV12-4; with no DNA, the TCRdb D assignment of TRBD1 cannot be verified. The CDR3 is made up of 14 amino acids.